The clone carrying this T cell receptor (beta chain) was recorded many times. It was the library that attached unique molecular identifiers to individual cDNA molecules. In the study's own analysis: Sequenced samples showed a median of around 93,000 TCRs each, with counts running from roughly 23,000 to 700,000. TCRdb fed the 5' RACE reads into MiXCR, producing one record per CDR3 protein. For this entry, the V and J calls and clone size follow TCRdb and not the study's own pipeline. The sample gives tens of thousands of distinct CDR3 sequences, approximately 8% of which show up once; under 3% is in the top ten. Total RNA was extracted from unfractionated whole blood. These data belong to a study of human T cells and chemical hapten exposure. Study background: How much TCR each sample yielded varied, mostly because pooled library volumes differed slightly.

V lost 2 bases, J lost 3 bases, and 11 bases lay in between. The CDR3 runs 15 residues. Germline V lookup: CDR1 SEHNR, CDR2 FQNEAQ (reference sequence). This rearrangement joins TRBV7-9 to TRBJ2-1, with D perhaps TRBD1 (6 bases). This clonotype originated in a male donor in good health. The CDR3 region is CASSLTSRGYNEQFF. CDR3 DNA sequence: TGTGCCAGCAGCTTAACCTCCAGGGGCTACAATGAGCAGTTCTTC. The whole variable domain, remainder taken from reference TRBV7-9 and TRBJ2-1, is DTGVSQNPRHKITKRGQNVTFRCDPISEHNRLYWYRQTLGQGPEFLTYFQNEAQLEKSRLLSDRFSAERPKGSFSTLEIQRTEQGDSAMYLCASSLTSRGYNEQFFGPGTRLTVL.